These 19 T cell receptor beta chains originate from one sample sequenced in a study of blood T cell repertoires in COVID-19. The protocol was immunoSEQ multiplex PCR, while the TCRdb copy is restricted to in-frame clones and leaves out a portion. The sample records roughly 190,000 clones, 88% being singletons. Sequencing was performed on peripheral blood. The receptors shown here come from a man in his forties or fifties with active or convalescent COVID-19.

The V call is TRBV21-1, the J call TRBJ2-5; the table calls TRBD1, which could not be checked here. TRBV21-1 is labeled a pseudogene. CDR3 length equals 16 residues. CDR3 in amino acids: CASNESETGGWETQYF. Here the CDR3 DNA reads TGTGCCAGCAACGAGAGCGAGACAGGGGGTTGGGAGACCCAGTACTTC.

The chain joins TRBV19 to TRBJ1-5; 10 nucleotides match TRBD1. V shed 6 bases, J shed 2 bases, and the junction held 13 bases outside the gene matches. This CDR3 comprises 18 residues. Germline assignment: CDR1 LNHDA and CDR2 SQIVND (reference sequence). This CDR3 reads CASSYRDRGEGGNQPQHF. In DNA form, the CDR3 reads TGTGCCAGTAGCTACCGGGACAGGGGCGAAGGTGGCAATCAGCCCCAGCATTTT.

The chain couples TRBV18 to TRBJ1-1, with D unclear. Germline V gene sequence: CDR1 KGHSH, CDR2 LQKENI. This CDR3 has 15 residues. V was clipped by 6 bases and J by 0 bases, with 14 bases between them. The CDR3 DNA is TGTGCCAGCTCCAGTTCCGGAGTCATGAACACTGAAGCTTTCTTT. Amino acids: CASSSSGVMNTEAFF. Combining the CDR3 with reference TRBV18 and TRBJ1-1 gives the whole variable domain NAGVMQNPRHLVRRRGQEARLRCSPMKGHSHVYWYRQLPEEGLKFMVYLQKENIIDESGMPKERFSAEFPKEGPSILRIQQVVRGDSAAYFCASSSSGVMNTEAFFGQGTRLTVV.

The chain is built from TRBV5-1 and TRBJ2-3, with unresolved D. The CDR3 has 15 amino acids. The germline CDR1 and CDR2 sequences are SGHRS and YFSETQ. V lost 0 bases, J lost 0 bases, and 8 bases lay in between. The DNA of the CDR3 is TGCGCCAGCAGCTTGGGGCCACAAAGCACAGATACGCAGTATTTT. Protein: CASSLGPQSTDTQYF. Full variable domain (outside the CDR3, taken from reference TRBV5-1 and TRBJ2-3): KAGVTQTPRYLIKTRGQQVTLSCSPISGHRSVSWYQQTPGQGLQFLFEYFSETQRNKGNFPGRFSGRQFSNSRSEMNVSTLELGDSALYLCASSLGPQSTDTQYFGPGTRLTVL.

The chain combines TRBV6-5 with TRBJ1-2, with 8 bases aligning to TRBD1. V shed 4 bases and J 5 bases; nucleotides not matched to a gene: 3. The CDR3 sequence is 13 residues long. Germline V gives CDR1 MNHEY, CDR2 SVGAGI. For the CDR3, the DNA is TGTGCCAGCAGTTCCGGACAGGGTTATGGCTACACCTTC. It encodes CASSSGQGYGYTF.

V usage is TRBV5-4 and J usage is TRBJ2-7; TRBD1 matches at 9 bases. Germline values: CDR1 SGHNT, CDR2 YYREEE (reference sequence). J lost 2 bases, V lost 0 bases, and 0 bases had no gene match. This CDR3 comprises 14 residues. The CDR3 DNA is TGTGCCAGCAGCTTGGGACAGGGGGCCTACGAGCAGTACTTC. It codes for CASSLGQGAYEQYF.

The rearrangement uses TRBV7-9 and TRBJ1-2, with TRBD1 matching over 10 bases. V lost 5 bases and J lost 4; bases outside the gene matches: 7. The CDR3 contains 15 residues. The germline gives CDR1 SEHNR, CDR2 FQNEAQ (reference sequence). The CDR3 sequence is CASSQGQGYPYGYTF. For the CDR3, the DNA is TGTGCCAGCAGCCAGGGACAGGGGTACCCCTATGGCTACACCTTC.

The chain recombines TRBV11-2 with TRBJ1-1; 11 bases match TRBD1. The V gene end was trimmed by 5 bases and the J gene end by 5 bases; junction bases not matched to a gene: 7. The germline V gene has CDR1 SGHAT and CDR2 FQNNGV. CDR3 length: 15 residues. The CDR3 nucleotides read TGTGCCAGCAGCCGCGGACAGGGGGCGAGGACTGAAGCTTTCTTT. Translated: CASSRGQGARTEAFF.

This chain links TRBV27 with TRBJ2-3, with unresolved D. Trimming stripped 1 base from V and 3 bases from J, with 14 bases between. The germline V gene has CDR1 MNHEY and CDR2 SMNVEV (reference sequence). The CDR3 runs 16 residues. CDR3 residues: CASSLLGTETTDTQYF. CDR3 bases: TGTGCCAGCAGTTTATTGGGCACAGAGACGACAGATACGCAGTATTTT.

The chain uses TRBV4-3 and TRBJ2-1; 10 bases are a match to TRBD2. This CDR3 region has 15 residues. CDR1 is LGHNA and CDR2 is YSLEER in the germline V gene. The trim removed 4 bases at V and 2 bases at J, leaving 2 bases unmatched. The DNA for the CDR3 is TGCGCCAGCAGCCCCGGACTAGCGGCCTACAATGAGCAGTTCTTC. Protein: CASSPGLAAYNEQFF.

CDR3 loop: CASSLVAGGPANEQYF. The CDR3 DNA reads TGCGCCAGCAGCTTGGTGGCGGGAGGGCCTGCTAACGAGCAGTACTTC. The rearrangement links TRBV5-1 to TRBJ2-7; 9 nucleotides line up with TRBD2. CDR3 length: 16 amino acids. V lost 0 bases and J lost 5; bases outside the gene matches: 9. Per germline, CDR1 SGHRS and CDR2 YFSETQ.

The chain combines TRBV15 with TRBJ1-5; 7 positions agree with TRBD1. After removal of 2 bases from V and 7 bases from J, the junction contained 8 bases not matched to a gene. The germline V gene has CDR1 LNHNV and CDR2 YYDKDF (reference sequence). The length of the CDR3 is 15 residues. CDR3: CATSRRTGAKQPQHF. CDR3 DNA: TGTGCCACCAGCAGACGAACAGGGGCAAAACAGCCCCAGCATTTT.

CDR3 nucleotide sequence: TGTGCCAGCAGCTCCCGGGACAGGGGGAACTATGGCTACACCTTC. Translating it yields CASSSRDRGNYGYTF. The chain has TRBV11-2 and TRBJ1-2; 11 positions agree with TRBD1. V was clipped by 4 bases and J by 2 bases; unmatched bases: 3. The germline gives CDR1 SGHAT, CDR2 FQNNGV. The CDR3 totals 15 residues.

The rearrangement uses TRBV5-1 and TRBJ1-4; tentatively, D is TRBD1 (5 bases). The V gene's germline CDR1 is SGHRS and CDR2 YFSETQ. This CDR3 comprises 13 residues. Trimming cost V 2 bases and J 8 bases, with 10 bases left between them. The CDR3 sequence: CASSFGGEEKLFF. CDR3 bases: TGCGCCAGCAGCTTTGGGGGGGAGGAAAAACTGTTTTTT.

CDR3 protein: CASSTLAGVEQYF. In DNA, the CDR3 is TGTGCCAGTAGTACCTTGGCCGGGGTCGAGCAGTACTTC. J is TRBJ2-7 and V is TRBV19; a weak D match, TRBD2 (5 bases). Germline V CDR1 and CDR2: LNHDA, SQIVND (reference sequence). CDR3 length: 13 amino acids. Trimming pared 4 bases from V and 6 bases from J, leaving 13 bases between.

This sequence joins TRBV7-2 and TRBJ2-7, with TRBD2 as a possible D gene (5 bases). Trimming left V 4 bases short and J 2 bases short, with 18 bases between. The CDR3 covers 16 residues. Germline V gene lookup returns CDR1 SGHTA and CDR2 FQGNSA. Here the CDR3 DNA reads TGTGCCAGCAGCTCCCTGGAGGTGTTGTCACCCTACGAGCAGTACTTC. Amino acid sequence: CASSSLEVLSPYEQYF.

J is TRBJ2-3 and V is TRBV6-5; TRBD2 matches at 10 bases. CDR3 size: 16 residues. The trim removed 4 bases at V and 2 bases at J, leaving 6 bases unmatched. Germline CDR1 MNHEY, CDR2 SVGAGI. The CDR3, as DNA: TGTGCCAGCAGTTCTCGGACTAGCGGAGCCACAGATACGCAGTATTTT. This gives the protein CASSSRTSGATDTQYF.

V usage is TRBV27 and J usage is TRBJ2-2; 8 nucleotides line up with TRBD2. The CDR3 is made up of 16 amino acids. With 0 bases clipped from V and 7 bases from J, the junction kept 7 bases outside the gene matches. The germline V gene encodes CDR1 MNHEY and CDR2 SMNVEV (reference sequence). The CDR3, as DNA: TGTGCCAGCAGTTTATCGAGCGGGAGCTTTATCGGGGAGCTGTTTTTT. Translating gives CASSLSSGSFIGELFF.

V usage is TRBV2 and J usage is TRBJ1-2; the D is unclear. V was cut by 7 bases and J by 8 bases, with 23 bases left in between. The CDR3 is made up of 15 amino acids. Per the germline V gene, CDR1 is SNHLY and CDR2 is FYNNEI. CDR3 in amino acids: CASTGPERAGGGYTF. DNA of the CDR3: TGTGCCAGCACCGGACCGGAGAGGGCGGGCGGGGGCTACACCTTC.